The sequence of this T cell receptor (beta chain) was determined in a study of blood T cell repertoires in COVID-19. The Seattle patients joined while their infection was active and were tracked longitudinally afterward. Using immunoSEQ multiplex PCR, the repertoire was profiled, and TCRdb retains in-frame clones only, with some absent. The sample includes around 100,000 clones, about nine tenths of them seen just once. Germline values: CDR1 MNHEY, CDR2 SVGAGI. The CDR3 is 15 amino acids. The V and J ends lost 2 bases and 0 bases respectively, with 8 bases between them. This receptor was obtained from a woman between 50 and 59 years old with COVID-19, enrolled during active disease. The sample taken for sequencing was peripheral blood. This chain connects TRBV6-5 to TRBJ1-3, with D possibly being TRBD1 (5 bases). The CDR3 sequence: CASSYQGGSGNTIYF. The CDR3 coding sequence is TGTGCCAGCAGTTACCAGGGTGGCTCTGGAAACACCATATATTTT.